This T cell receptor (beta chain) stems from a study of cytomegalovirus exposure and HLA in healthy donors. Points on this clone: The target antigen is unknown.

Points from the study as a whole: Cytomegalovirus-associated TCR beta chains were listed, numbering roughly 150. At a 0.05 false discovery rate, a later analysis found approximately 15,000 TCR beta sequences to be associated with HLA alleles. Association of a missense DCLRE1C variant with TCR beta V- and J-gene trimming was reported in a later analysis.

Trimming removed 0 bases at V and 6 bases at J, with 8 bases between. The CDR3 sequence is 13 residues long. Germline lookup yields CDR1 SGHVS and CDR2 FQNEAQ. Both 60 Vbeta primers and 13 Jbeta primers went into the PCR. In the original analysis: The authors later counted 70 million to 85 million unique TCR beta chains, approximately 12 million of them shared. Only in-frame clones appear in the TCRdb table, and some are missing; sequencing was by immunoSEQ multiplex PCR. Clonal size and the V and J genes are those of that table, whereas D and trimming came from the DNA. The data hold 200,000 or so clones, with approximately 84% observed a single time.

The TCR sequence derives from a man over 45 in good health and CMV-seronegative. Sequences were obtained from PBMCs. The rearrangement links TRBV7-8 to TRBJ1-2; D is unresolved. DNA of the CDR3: TGTGCCAGCAGCTTAGCGATAGCCGATGGCTACACCTTC. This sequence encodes CASSLAIADGYTF.